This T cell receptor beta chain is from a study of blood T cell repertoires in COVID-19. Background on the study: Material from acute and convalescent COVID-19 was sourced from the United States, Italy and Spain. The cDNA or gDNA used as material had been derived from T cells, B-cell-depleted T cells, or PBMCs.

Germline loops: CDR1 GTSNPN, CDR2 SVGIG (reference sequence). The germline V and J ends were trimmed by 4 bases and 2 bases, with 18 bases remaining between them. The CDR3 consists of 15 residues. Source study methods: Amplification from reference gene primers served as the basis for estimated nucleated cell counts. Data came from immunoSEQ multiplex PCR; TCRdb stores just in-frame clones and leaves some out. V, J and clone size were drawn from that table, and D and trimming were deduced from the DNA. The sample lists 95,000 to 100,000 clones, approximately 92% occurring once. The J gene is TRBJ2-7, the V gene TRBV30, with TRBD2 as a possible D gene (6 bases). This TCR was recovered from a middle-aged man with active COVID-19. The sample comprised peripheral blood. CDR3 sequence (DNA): TGTGCCTGGACTGTCCTGCGGGGACCAACCTACGAGCAGTACTTC. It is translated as CAWTVLRGPTYEQYF.